A selection of T cell receptor beta chains follows, all from one sample in a study of shared clonotypes between healthy human individuals. Generated by immunoSEQ multiplex PCR, the TCRdb table keeps only in-frame clones and is missing some. The sample holds approximately 590,000 clones, around 95% seen once. The source material was naive CD8+ T cells sorted from blood. The receptors derive from a woman in her 30s in good health. Each CDR3 is given with its conserved first and last residue. D genes are given only for firm matches. Clone size is shown for a subset of rows, as once, few, many or a class of expanded clone.

TRBD2	TRBJ2-7	.	TRBV7-8	TGTGCCAGCAGCCTAGGGACTAGCGGGAGCTTTTACGAGCAGTACTTC	CASSLGTSGSFYEQYF
TRBD2	TRBJ2-1	once	TRBV2	TGTGCCAGCAGTGAACCCCCTTGGCGGGAGGTCTCCTACAATGAGCAGTTCTTC	CASSEPPWREVSYNEQFF
.	TRBJ2-3	.	TRBV5-4	TGTGCCAGCAGCCCGTCTGAGCGGCCAAAGGAGTATTTT	CASSPSERPKEYF
.	TRBJ2-5	.	TRBV28	TGTGCCGCAGGCTACCCAGACAGTTCCCAGAGGGAGACCCAGTACTTC	CAAGYPDSSQRETQYF
.	TRBJ1-1	.	TRBV9	TGTGCCAGCAGCGTTTTGTCGAACACTGAAGCTTTCTTT	CASSVLSNTEAFF
.	TRBJ1-2	once	TRBV28	TGTGCCAGCACTTCCGCCGGGGCAGTGGTTTGGGGCTACACCTTC	CASTSAGAVVWGYTF
.	TRBJ1-2	.	TRBV5-5	TGTGCCAGCAGCTTGGGAGACTACTATGGCTACACCTTC	CASSLGDYYGYTF
.	TRBJ2-7	.	TRBV23-1	TGCGCCAGCAGTCAATCGAGAACCTACGAGCAGTACTTC	CASSQSRTYEQYF
.	TRBJ2-7	.	TRBV7-8	TGTGCCAGCGGAGATTACGAGCAGTACTTC	CASGDYEQYF
TRBD1	TRBJ1-2	.	TRBV10-3	TGTGCCATCAGTGAGACAGGGGGCGGGGTCGACTACACCTTC	CAISETGGGVDYTF
.	TRBJ2-7	.	TRBV7-9	TGTGCCAGCAGCTTAACCCCCTACGAGCAGTACTTC	CASSLTPYEQYF
.	TRBJ1-4	.	TRBV15	TGTGCCACCAGCAGAGATGAGAACAGGGTGTTTGAAAAACTGTTTTTT	CATSRDENRVFEKLFF
.	TRBJ2-2	once	TRBV7-9	TGTGCCAGCAGCCTTTTCGCTAGAGGTCCTTACACCGGGGAGCTGTTTTTT	CASSLFARGPYTGELFF
.	TRBJ1-5	.	TRBV19	TGTGCCAGTAGTGTATGGGATAGCAATCAGCCCCAGCATTTT	CASSVWDSNQPQHF
TRBD2	TRBJ2-3	.	TRBV11-2	TGTGCCAGCAGCTTAGTCGGGGAGGGTGGCACAGATACGCAGTATTTT	CASSLVGEGGTDTQYF
TRBD1	TRBJ2-3	.	TRBV9	TGTGCCAGCAGCTTCTTCCGGGACAGGGGTACAGATACGCAGTATTTT	CASSFFRDRGTDTQYF
.	TRBJ1-1	.	TRBV4-1	TGCGCCAGCAGCCAGATCGGGACCGATGTTGAAGCTTTCTTT	CASSQIGTDVEAFF
TRBD1	TRBJ1-2	once	TRBV29-1	TGCAGCGCCTTAGGACAGGACTATGGCTACACCTTC	CSALGQDYGYTF
.	TRBJ2-7	.	TRBV28	TGTGCCAGCAGCTCACTTGGAGGGCCTTCCTACGAGCAGTACTTC	CASSSLGGPSYEQYF
.	TRBJ1-5	.	TRBV19	TGTGCCAGTAGTATGAGCGGGGTTCAGCCCCAGCATTTT	CASSMSGVQPQHF
.	TRBJ1-1	.	TRBV13	TGTGCCAGCAGCTTAATGGGCGGGTTAAACACTGAAGCTTTCTTT	CASSLMGGLNTEAFF
TRBD2	TRBJ2-7	.	TRBV27	TGTGCCAGCAGTTTAAAGGGACTAGCGGTCTACGAGCAGTACTTC	CASSLKGLAVYEQYF
.	TRBJ1-1	.	TRBV5-1	TGCGCCAGCAGCTTGACACCGAACACTGAAGCTTTCTTT	CASSLTPNTEAFF
.	TRBJ2-1	.	TRBV28	TGTGCCAGCAGTTTAACCTTTCGGCTAGTCAGCCCCTCTAACAATGAGCAGTTCTTC	CASSLTFRLVSPSNNEQFF
.	TRBJ1-5	.	TRBV27	TGTGCCAGCAGGGCCGTTAGCAATCAGCCCCAGCATTTT	CASRAVSNQPQHF
.	TRBJ2-3	.	TRBV9	TGTGCCAGCAGCACCAACACAGATACGCAGTATTTT	CASSTNTDTQYF
.	TRBJ2-2	.	TRBV29-1	TGCAGCGTTGGATTTCACACCGGGGAGCTGTTTTTT	CSVGFHTGELFF
TRBD2	TRBJ2-7	once	TRBV6-5	TGTGCCAGCAGTTACGGAGCTAGCGGCGACAACTGGTTC	CASSYGASGDNWF
.	TRBJ2-2	.	TRBV11-2	TGTGCCAGCAGCTCTGACCCGAACACCGGGGAGCTGTTTTTT	CASSSDPNTGELFF
.	TRBJ1-1	few	TRBV7-9	TGTGCCAGCAGCTCGAACACTGAAGCTTTCTTT	CASSSNTEAFF
TRBD2	TRBJ2-7	once	TRBV28	TGTGCCAGCACCTCGGTAGCGGGAGGGTACGAGCAGTACTTC	CASTSVAGGYEQYF
.	TRBJ2-3	.	TRBV10-1	TGCGCCAGCAGTGATGGGGACGTCCACACAGATACGCAGTATTTT	CASSDGDVHTDTQYF
TRBD2	TRBJ2-2	.	TRBV7-9	TGTGCCAGCCAAACGGGAGGGAACACCGGGGAGCTGTTTTTT	CASQTGGNTGELFF
.	TRBJ2-2	.	TRBV14	TGTGCCAGCAGCCAACACAGCGGGAACACCGGGGAGCTGTTTTTT	CASSQHSGNTGELFF
TRBD2	TRBJ2-7	.	TRBV13	TGTGCCAGCAGCTTGACAGCGGGGTCCTACGAGCAGTACTTC	CASSLTAGSYEQYF
.	TRBJ1-2	.	TRBV29-1	TGCAGCGCCTCTACCGGGTCCCCGAGGAGCTACACCTTC	CSASTGSPRSYTF
TRBD2	TRBJ2-3	.	TRBV14	TGTGCCAGCAGCCAAGGACAGGGACTAGCGGGAGGACTCCACACAGATACGCAGTATTTT	CASSQGQGLAGGLHTDTQYF